This TCR beta chain was obtained from a study of blood T cell repertoires in COVID-19. The data were produced by immunoSEQ multiplex PCR, yet TCRdb's version contains in-frame clones alone and is incomplete. The profile shows a few hundred thousand clones, 88% of them singletons. Germline trimming cut 5 bases from V and 1 base from J; bases unmatched to any gene: 4. The CDR3 runs 14 residues. Germline CDR1 and CDR2: KGHSH and LQKENI. Sequenced: PBMCs or T cells enriched from blood (not recorded which). The V and J genes are TRBV18 and TRBJ1-1; 7 bases are a match to TRBD1. The source is a middle-aged woman who had recovered from COVID-19. The CDR3: CASSADRENTEAFF. The CDR3 DNA follows: TGTGCCAGCTCAGCCGACAGGGAGAACACTGAAGCTTTCTTT.